The 26 T cell receptor beta chains reported below all come from one sample, sequenced in a study of cytomegalovirus exposure and HLA in healthy donors. The PCR had 60 Vbeta and 13 Jbeta primers. Clones were read by immunoSEQ multiplex PCR, and TCRdb kept only the in-frame ones, dropping some. The sample lists 150,000 or so clones, more than 75% occurring once. Sequencing used PBMCs. All receptors derive from a man aged 50-60 years in good health and CMV-seronegative.

There are a few counts of this clone. The V gene is TRBV5-1, the J gene TRBJ1-1, with a tentative D call TRBD1 (5 bases). The CDR3 covers 13 residues. V gave up 6 bases and J gave up 3 bases, with 12 bases separating them. Germline assignment: CDR1 SGHRS and CDR2 YFSETQ. CDR3 sequence reads: CASKPGWDTEAFF. The CDR3 bases are TGCGCCAGCAAACCAGGGTGGGACACTGAAGCTTTCTTT.

The chain carries TRBV25-1 and TRBJ2-3; D is unclear. Germline V gives CDR1 MGHDK, CDR2 SYGVNS. CDR3 length equals 14 residues. Trimming cost V 6 bases and J 4 bases, with 14 bases left between them. The CDR3 sequence is CASSSSGSADTQYF. The CDR3 DNA is TGTGCCAGCAGCTCATCCGGGTCCGCAGATACGCAGTATTTT.

This clone turned up a few times. V is TRBV27 and J is TRBJ2-7; 9 bases map to TRBD2. V trimming: 7 bases; J trimming: 2 bases; junction bases outside the gene matches: 3. In germline, CDR1 is MNHEY, CDR2 SMNVEV (reference sequence). The CDR3 extends over 13 amino acids. The CDR3 reads CASKLAGPYEQYF. CDR3 DNA sequence: TGTGCCAGCAAACTAGCGGGCCCCTACGAGCAGTACTTC.

V is TRBV9 and J is TRBJ2-7; D gene unclear. V lost 0 bases to trimming and J lost 0 bases, with 7 bases between them. The CDR3 is 14 residues long. Germline V gene data show CDR1 as SGDLS and CDR2 as YYNGEE. The CDR3: CASSVESGSYEQYF. CDR3 DNA: TGTGCCAGCAGCGTAGAATCAGGCTCCTACGAGCAGTACTTC.

This clone was seen only a few times. CDR3 sequence (DNA): TGTGCCAGCAGGGTATTCACAGGGGCCAGTATCACTGAAGCTTTCTTT. It codes for CASRVFTGASITEAFF. The V call is TRBV27, the J call TRBJ1-1, with TRBD1 identical over 7 bases. Germline V gene data show CDR1 as MNHEY and CDR2 as SMNVEV (reference sequence). The length of the CDR3 is 16 residues. The ends lost 6 bases at V and 4 bases at J; junction bases unmatched: 14.

The chain has TRBV2 and TRBJ2-7; D is possibly TRBD2 (6 bases). Germline CDR1 reads SNHLY; CDR2 reads FYNNEI. Trimming removed 6 bases at V and 6 bases at J, with 15 bases between. There are 13 residues in the CDR3. In DNA, the CDR3 is TGTGCCAGCAGAATCGGTGGGGAGGCCGAGCAGTACTTC. Amino acids: CASRIGGEAEQYF. The full variable domain, rest sourced from reference TRBV2 and TRBJ2-7, is EPEVTQTPSHQVTQMGQEVILRCVPISNHLYFYWYRQILGQKVEFLVSFYNNEISEKSEIFDDQFSVERPDGSNFTLKIRSTKLEDSAMYFCASRIGGEAEQYFGPGTRLTVT.

The rearrangement uses TRBV11-1 and TRBJ2-5; 9 bases are shared with TRBD1. CDR1 SGHAT and CDR2 FQDESV come from the germline V gene (reference sequence). V shed 6 bases and J 5 bases; nucleotides not matched to a gene: 7. The CDR3 has 14 residues. The CDR3 coding sequence is TGTGCCAGCAGTCGACAGGGGGTAGACGAGACCCAGTACTTC. It codes for CASSRQGVDETQYF.

The DNA of the CDR3 is TGTGCCAGCACCGCCGACAGGGGCGGCACTGAAGCTTTCTTT. Translated: CASTADRGGTEAFF. The chain uses TRBV27 and TRBJ1-1; 8 positions agree with TRBD1. The CDR3 extends over 14 amino acids. Trimming at V came to 7 bases and at J to 4 bases, leaving 8 bases not matched to a gene. Germline V gene lookup returns CDR1 MNHEY and CDR2 SMNVEV (reference sequence).

Comment on this clone: The same CDR3 arises from other DNA sequences in this sample as well. The chain uses TRBV18 and TRBJ1-5; D remains ambiguous. V was pared by 2 bases and J by 5 bases, with 7 bases between. Germline CDR1 is KGHSH and CDR2 is LQKENI. This CDR3 has 13 amino acids. Here the CDR3 DNA reads TGTGCCAGCTCACCAGGCGGAGATCAGCCCCAGCATTTT. Translated: CASSPGGDQPQHF.

This clone was observed a few times. V usage is TRBV7-9 and J usage is TRBJ2-5; TRBD2 matches at 9 bases. Germline-derived CDR1 and CDR2 are SEHNR and FQNEAQ (reference sequence). The CDR3 runs to 14 residues. Trimming removed 5 bases from V and 5 bases from J; junction bases left unmatched: 6. The CDR3 DNA follows: TGTGCCAGCAGCCCGGGACTAGCCGACGAGACCCAGTACTTC. Its translation is CASSPGLADETQYF.

This chain's CDR3 is CASSLDQATNEKLFF. Here the CDR3 DNA reads TGCGCCAGCAGCTTGGATCAGGCAACTAATGAAAAACTGTTTTTT. This chain connects TRBV5-1 to TRBJ1-4; the D is unclear. This CDR3 spans 15 amino acids. The V gene's germline CDR1 is SGHRS and CDR2 YFSETQ. The ends were cut back, 0 bases at V and 0 bases at J, with 6 bases in the middle.

V and J are TRBV5-4 and TRBJ1-1; 8 positions match TRBD1. V trimming: 4 bases; J trimming: 0 bases; junction bases outside the gene matches: 8. Germline V gene sequence: CDR1 SGHNT, CDR2 YYREEE (reference sequence). CDR3 length equals 16 residues. This CDR3 reads CASSPSQGDVNTEAFF. As DNA, the CDR3 is TGTGCCAGCAGCCCCTCACAGGGGGACGTGAACACTGAAGCTTTCTTT. The full variable domain, with the rest looked up from reference TRBV5-4 and TRBJ1-1, is ETGVTQSPTHLIKTRGQQVTLRCSSQSGHNTVSWYQQALGQGPQFIFQYYREEENGRGNFPPRFSGLQFPNYSSELNVNALELDDSALYLCASSPSQGDVNTEAFFGQGTRLTVV.

This clone appeared once. The chain is built from TRBV27 and TRBJ2-3; 11 bases map to TRBD2. Per the germline V gene, CDR1 is MNHEY and CDR2 is SMNVEV (reference sequence). The CDR3 is 17 amino acids. The V and J ends lost 1 base and 2 bases, in that order; junction bases with no gene match: 5. The CDR3 loop reads CASSLYGTSGFTDTQYF. Written as DNA, the CDR3 is TGTGCCAGCAGTTTATACGGGACTAGCGGATTCACAGATACGCAGTATTTT.

This sequence joins TRBV5-6 and TRBJ1-6, with a tentative D call TRBD1 (6 bases). CDR3 length equals 17 residues. Germline CDR1 and CDR2: SGHDT and YYEEEE. The V end was cut by 1 base, the J end by 8 bases, with 19 bases between. CDR3 protein: CASSLRTGGRGDSPLHF. The CDR3 DNA follows: TGTGCCAGCAGCTTGAGGACCGGGGGGCGTGGGGATTCACCCCTCCACTTT.

This clone has only one observation. The J gene is TRBJ2-3, the V gene TRBV15; 9 bases fit TRBD2. The CDR3 is 16 amino acids. CDR1 is LNHNV, CDR2 YYDKDF, per germline (reference sequence). Trimming at V came to 2 bases and at J to 0 bases, leaving 3 bases not matched to a gene. The chain's CDR3 is CATSRLAGTSTDTQYF. In DNA, the CDR3 is TGTGCCACCAGCAGACTAGCGGGGACTAGCACAGATACGCAGTATTTT.

This sequence joins TRBV7-3 and TRBJ2-3; 10 bases line up with TRBD1. Germline CDR1 is SGHTA and CDR2 is FQGTGA. J was trimmed by 1 base and V by 4 bases; bases with no gene match: 2. The CDR3 loop spans 15 amino acids. The CDR3 DNA reads TGTGCCAGCAGCTCGACAGGGGGCGGCACAGATACGCAGTATTTT. Its protein product is CASSSTGGGTDTQYF.

The J gene is TRBJ2-1, the V gene TRBV6-1, with a tentative D call TRBD1 (6 bases). From germline, CDR1 is MNHNS and CDR2 SASEGT. This CDR3 comprises 14 residues. Trimming took off 3 bases at V and 6 bases at J, with 12 bases between the two ends. The CDR3: CASSDRGRSNEQFF. In nucleotides, the CDR3 is TGTGCCAGCAGTGACAGGGGACGAAGCAATGAGCAGTTCTTC.

The chain couples TRBV18 to TRBJ2-7; 9 bases line up with TRBD1. The CDR3 is 15 residues long. J was trimmed by 3 bases and V by 6 bases; bases with no gene match: 9. From germline, CDR1 is KGHSH and CDR2 LQKENI. The CDR3 loop reads CASSPGTGPLYEQYF. The CDR3 DNA is TGTGCCAGCTCTCCCGGGACAGGGCCCCTCTACGAGCAGTACTTC.

This sequence joins TRBV18 and TRBJ2-5; D gene unclear. The CDR3 length is 13 residues. Germline CDR1 reads KGHSH; CDR2 reads LQKENI. Trimming cost V 5 bases and J 3 bases, with 10 bases left between them. CDR3 residues: CASSYVREETQYF. The CDR3 region has the DNA TGTGCCAGCTCATACGTTCGAGAAGAGACCCAGTACTTC.

This chain's CDR3 is CASSQNSGTGRFTF. The CDR3 nucleotides are TGTGCCAGCAGTCAGAATTCCGGGACAGGGCGTTTCACCTTC. V usage is TRBV27 and J usage is TRBJ1-2; TRBD1 matches at 9 bases. Germline CDR1 and CDR2: MNHEY and SMNVEV (reference sequence). This CDR3 contains 14 residues. With V trimmed by 5 bases and J by 13 bases, 14 bases remained unmatched.

The gene calls are TRBV13 and TRBJ1-4; 10 nucleotides line up with TRBD1. Germline V gives CDR1 PRHDT, CDR2 FYEKMQ (reference sequence). Trimming at V came to 0 bases and at J to 6 bases, leaving 7 bases not matched to a gene. This CDR3 comprises 17 residues. This CDR3 is CASSLGTVGTGDEKLFF. The CDR3 nucleotides are TGTGCCAGCAGCTTAGGAACTGTAGGGACAGGGGATGAAAAACTGTTTTTT.

With respect to this clone: The junction shows a germline mismatch at one end, possibly a read error. The V gene is TRBV4-1, the J gene TRBJ1-5; 7 nucleotides agree with TRBD1. The CDR3 is 17 amino acids. Germline values: CDR1 MGHRA, CDR2 YSYEKL. The CDR3 loop reads CASSQVLGQKLNRPQHF. As DNA, the CDR3 is TGCGCCAGCAGCCAAGTCTTGGGACAGAAGTTGAATCGGCCCCAGCATTTT.

This chain links TRBV19 with TRBJ1-1; 7 bases fit TRBD1. V lost 6 bases and J lost 1; bases outside the gene matches: 2. Germline lookup yields CDR1 LNHDA and CDR2 SQIVND (reference sequence). CDR3 length: 13 residues. CDR3 coding DNA: TGTGCCAGTAGCAGGGACAGGAACACTGAAGCTTTCTTT. It specifies CASSRDRNTEAFF.

The table lists this clone with a few counts. CDR3 in amino acids: CAWSVSGTKNIQYF. For the CDR3, the DNA is TGTGCCTGGAGTGTATCAGGGACCAAAAACATTCAGTACTTC. The chain joins TRBV30 to TRBJ2-4; a weak D match, TRBD1 (5 bases). Trimming took 0 bases from V and 2 from J, leaving 8 bases between them. CDR1 GTSNPN and CDR2 SVGIG come from the germline V gene (reference sequence). The CDR3 loop spans 14 amino acids.

The chain couples TRBV9 to TRBJ2-5; 7 nucleotides match TRBD1. CDR1 is SGDLS and CDR2 is YYNGEE in the germline V gene. V was pared by 4 bases and J by 5 bases, with 8 bases of the junction left unmatched. This CDR3 is 14 amino acids long. CDR3 sequence: CASSSLGGGETQYF. In nucleotides, the CDR3 is TGTGCCAGCAGCTCGTTAGGGGGCGGCGAGACCCAGTACTTC.

The table lists this clone with a few counts. This chain connects TRBV2 to TRBJ1-2; TRBD1 matches at 7 bases. V was clipped by 5 bases and J by 4 bases; unmatched bases: 7. Germline CDR1 and CDR2: SNHLY and FYNNEI. This CDR3 has 14 amino acids. Written as DNA, the CDR3 is TGTGCCAGCAGTTCCAGGGGGTTGAGCTATGGCTACACCTTC. Protein: CASSSRGLSYGYTF.